The present T cell receptor beta chain was sequenced within a study of cytomegalovirus exposure and HLA in healthy donors. The PCR was carried out with 60 Vbeta primers and 13 Jbeta primers. This table comes from immunoSEQ multiplex PCR, and its TCRdb copy is limited to in-frame clones, with some not included. The sample has over 85,000 clones; 7.5% to 8.5% are singletons. The CDR3 has 14 amino acids. Germline assignment: CDR1 SEHNR and CDR2 FQNEAQ (reference sequence). Trimming cost V 7 bases and J 0 bases; bases outside gene matches: 4. This clone was seen more than once but under ten times. Its target is not known. Study-level findings and limits: Cytomegalovirus association was assigned to approximately 180 TCR beta chains. In an earlier analysis, about 87% or about 30%: the productive usage of most TCR beta V segments.

The TCR sequence derives from a man aged 50-60 years in good health and CMV-seronegative. The chain couples TRBV7-9 to TRBJ2-7; 9 bases are shared with TRBD1. The sample taken for sequencing was PBMCs. The chain's CDR3 is CASTTGGNSYEQYF. The CDR3 DNA is TGTGCCAGCACCACAGGGGGCAACTCCTACGAGCAGTACTTC. Full variable domain (remainder filled in from reference TRBV7-9 and TRBJ2-7): DTGVSQNPRHKITKRGQNVTFRCDPISEHNRLYWYRQTLGQGPEFLTYFQNEAQLEKSRLLSDRFSAERPKGSFSTLEIQRTEQGDSAMYLCASTTGGNSYEQYFGPGTRLTVT.